The 5 T cell receptor beta chains below come from one sample, sequenced in a study of cytomegalovirus exposure and HLA in healthy donors. The primer mix had 60 Vbeta and 13 Jbeta primers. Data came from immunoSEQ multiplex PCR; TCRdb stores just in-frame clones and leaves some out. This table holds under 200,000 clones, roughly 85% found once. The specimen was PBMCs. Receptors were obtained from a woman under 40 in good health and CMV-seropositive.

The chain couples TRBV9 to TRBJ1-6; D not certain. Germline V lookup: CDR1 SGDLS, CDR2 YYNGEE. The CDR3 runs to 14 residues. Trimming pared 1 base from V and 5 bases from J, leaving 7 bases between. This chain's CDR3 is CASSVLSDNSPLHF. The CDR3 region has the DNA TGTGCCAGCAGCGTATTGTCGGATAATTCACCCCTCCACTTT.

This clone occurred once. The V call is TRBV5-4, the J call TRBJ2-3, with a possible D match to TRBD1 (5 bases). V lost 0 bases and J 2 bases, leaving 13 bases between the germline ends. This CDR3 region has 16 residues. Germline assignment: CDR1 SGHNT and CDR2 YYREEE (reference sequence). CDR3 DNA: TGTGCCAGCAGCTTGGGAGTAGGCAGGGTCACAGATACGCAGTATTTT. It specifies CASSLGVGRVTDTQYF. Drawing the rest from reference TRBV5-4 and TRBJ2-3, the complete variable domain is ETGVTQSPTHLIKTRGQQVTLRCSSQSGHNTVSWYQQALGQGPQFIFQYYREEENGRGNFPPRFSGLQFPNYSSELNVNALELDDSALYLCASSLGVGRVTDTQYFGPGTRLTVL.

The chain links TRBV5-5 to TRBJ2-1; TRBD2 matches at 10 bases. V lost 0 bases to trimming and J lost 8 bases; unmatched junction nucleotides: 14. The CDR3 runs 18 residues. Germline V lookup: CDR1 SGHKS, CDR2 YYEKEE (reference sequence). CDR3 bases: TGTGCCAGCAGCTTGGAACTAGCGGGGTACTCTGGGTGGGATGAGCAGTTCTTC. This encodes CASSLELAGYSGWDEQFF.

V gene TRBV5-1 combines with J gene TRBJ2-7, with 7 bases lining up with TRBD2. Looked up from germline, CDR1 is SGHRS and CDR2 is YFSETQ. J gave up 2 bases and V 1 base, and 3 bases lay outside the gene matches. The CDR3 runs to 14 residues. As DNA, the CDR3 is TGCGCCAGCAGCTTGATAGCGGGCCCCTACGAGCAGTACTTC. It encodes CASSLIAGPYEQYF.

This clone was counted between two and nine times. The genes are TRBV11-3 and TRBJ2-3, with TRBD2 identical over 10 bases. The V segment lost 5 bases and the J segment 2 bases; nucleotides outside the gene matches: 4. This CDR3 spans 15 amino acids. Germline CDR1 SGHNT, CDR2 YENEEA. The CDR3 bases are TGTGCCAGCAGCGGAGCGGGGGGGGACACAGATACGCAGTATTTT. Residues: CASSGAGGDTDTQYF.